The 10 T cell receptor beta chains reported below all come from one sample, sequenced in a study of blood T cell repertoires in COVID-19. Here immunoSEQ multiplex PCR was the method, and the copy in TCRdb shows in-frame clones only, minus some. The sample yields about 82,000 clones, around four fifths seen once. The sample consisted of peripheral blood. The source of these receptors is a man aged 80 or over with active or convalescent COVID-19.

The chain couples TRBV19 to TRBJ2-3, with a tentative D call TRBD1 (6 bases). V was shortened by 4 bases and J by 4 bases, with 15 bases between the two germline ends. The CDR3 is made up of 15 amino acids. CDR1 is LNHDA and CDR2 is SQIVND in the germline V gene (reference sequence). Written as DNA, the CDR3 is TGTGCCAGTAGTAAGTACAGGGTCGTAGCAGATACGCAGTATTTT. This encodes CASSKYRVVADTQYF.

The genes are TRBV11-3 and TRBJ1-1; a possible D gene is TRBD1 (5 bases). The CDR3 loop spans 15 amino acids. V was clipped by 1 base and J by 1 base, with 10 bases between them. The germline V gene encodes CDR1 SGHNT and CDR2 YENEEA. The CDR3 DNA sequence: TGTGCCAGCAGCTTAGGGGATGACAGGAACACTGAAGCTTTCTTT. Translating gives CASSLGDDRNTEAFF.

The gene calls are TRBV2 and TRBJ2-2, with unresolved D. V shed 4 bases and J shed 1 base, with 4 bases lying between them. Per the germline V gene, CDR1 is SNHLY and CDR2 is FYNNEI. The length of the CDR3 is 13 residues. This chain's CDR3 is CASSGQNTGELFF. The CDR3 coding sequence is TGTGCCAGCAGTGGACAGAACACCGGGGAGCTGTTTTTT.

The chain combines TRBV5-1 with TRBJ1-4; TRBD1 aligns across 7 bases. Trimming at V came to 2 bases and at J to 8 bases, leaving 9 bases not matched to a gene. Germline assignment: CDR1 SGHRS and CDR2 YFSETQ. The CDR3 is 15 residues long. The CDR3 DNA reads as TGCGCCAGCAGCTTAGATGGGACAGCCTTAGAAAAACTGTTTTTT. It is translated as CASSLDGTALEKLFF. The full variable domain, in which reference TRBV5-1 and TRBJ1-4 provide the parts outside the CDR3, is KAGVTQTPRYLIKTRGQQVTLSCSPISGHRSVSWYQQTPGQGLQFLFEYFSETQRNKGNFPGRFSGRQFSNSRSEMNVSTLELGDSALYLCASSLDGTALEKLFFGSGTQLSVL.

The chain joins TRBV19 to TRBJ1-5, with D possibly TRBD1 on 5 matching bases. Germline V gene sequence: CDR1 LNHDA, CDR2 SQIVND (reference sequence). Trimming left V 6 bases short and J 12 bases short, with 18 bases between. The CDR3 is 13 residues long. This CDR3 is CASSKPGRRGQHF. CDR3 bases: TGTGCCAGTAGCAAACCGGGGAGGAGGGGCCAGCATTTT.

This sequence joins TRBV5-6 and TRBJ2-5; TRBD1 matches at 8 bases. The CDR3 spans 14 residues. V shed 5 bases and J 4 bases; nucleotides not matched to a gene: 7. CDR1 and CDR2 (germline): SGHDT, YYEEEE. The CDR3: CASRPTGARETQYF. The CDR3 DNA reads as TGTGCCAGCAGGCCGACAGGGGCCCGAGAGACCCAGTACTTC.

V is TRBV7-2 and J is TRBJ1-1, with D tentatively TRBD1 (5 bases). With 6 bases removed from V and 3 bases from J, the gap between germline ends came to 11 bases. This CDR3 region has 13 residues. Germline V gene sequence: CDR1 SGHTA, CDR2 FQGNSA. CDR3 region: CASRDMGYTEAFF. The DNA for the CDR3 is TGTGCCAGCAGGGACATGGGGTACACTGAAGCTTTCTTT.

The CDR3 DNA follows: TGTGCCAGCAGTCGTACAGCCCCGGGGGCCCAGTACTTC. Translated, it gives CASSRTAPGAQYF. This sequence joins TRBV27 and TRBJ2-5; TRBD2 is a possible D gene (6 bases). CDR1 and CDR2 (germline): MNHEY, SMNVEV (reference sequence). There are 13 residues in the CDR3. V lost 5 bases and J lost 9, with 16 bases in between.

V usage is TRBV5-4 and J usage is TRBJ2-5; 7 positions agree with TRBD1. From germline, CDR1 is SGHNT and CDR2 YYREEE (reference sequence). CDR3 size: 15 residues. V lost 4 bases, J lost 4 bases, and 10 bases stayed unmatched. CDR3 amino acids: CASSTATGSRETQYF. CDR3 sequence (DNA): TGTGCCAGCAGCACCGCGACAGGGAGTCGAGAGACCCAGTACTTC.

The gene calls are TRBV2 and TRBJ1-1, with 7 bases fitting TRBD1. V trimming: 5 bases; J trimming: 4 bases; junction bases outside the gene matches: 7. Germline CDR1 is SNHLY and CDR2 is FYNNEI. The CDR3 covers 14 residues. CDR3 sequence: CASSLYRGSTEAFF. The DNA of the CDR3 is TGTGCCAGCAGTTTATACAGGGGAAGCACTGAAGCTTTCTTT. Using reference TRBV2 and TRBJ1-1 for the parts outside the CDR3, the full variable domain is EPEVTQTPSHQVTQMGQEVILRCVPISNHLYFYWYRQILGQKVEFLVSFYNNEISEKSEIFDDQFSVERPDGSNFTLKIRSTKLEDSAMYFCASSLYRGSTEAFFGQGTRLTVV.